The 30 T cell receptor beta chains below come from one sample, sequenced in a study of blood T cell repertoires in COVID-19 (dated by TCRdb to 2018 to 2020). Libraries came from the immunoSEQ multiplex PCR assay. The source is immuneACCESS, and TCRdb retained only in-frame sequences with V and J called. Part of the clones is not carried over; for the studies checked, unresolved V genes explain less than half of this, and the remainder is unexplained. This sample holds over 150,000 clones; approximately 87% were observed only once. The top ten clonotypes cover approximately 12% of the sample. The sequencing input was peripheral blood. These receptors were taken from a woman aged 70-85 years with COVID-19, enrolled during active disease.

This chain connects TRBV3-1 (or the pseudogene TRBV3-2) to TRBJ1-1; 8 bases fit TRBD1. CDR1 is LGHDT, CDR2 YNNKEL, per germline (reference sequence). The V gene end was trimmed by 2 bases and the J gene end by 10 bases; junction bases not matched to a gene: 12. The CDR3 contains 15 residues. The CDR3 spells CASSQRGAGGAIAFF. CDR3 nucleotide sequence: TGTGCCAGCAGCCAAAGGGGGGCAGGGGGCGCGATAGCTTTCTTT.

The rearrangement links TRBV5-1 to TRBJ2-1; 10 bases fit TRBD2. Germline lookup yields CDR1 SGHRS and CDR2 YFSETQ. The CDR3 totals 15 residues. The J segment lost 5 bases and the V segment lost 4 bases, leaving 6 bases of the junction unmatched. The CDR3 loop reads CASSLGLAVHNEQFF. CDR3 DNA sequence: TGCGCCAGCAGCCTCGGACTAGCGGTTCACAATGAGCAGTTCTTC.

The V and J genes are TRBV30 and TRBJ2-5, with D possibly being TRBD2 (5 bases). The CDR3 loop spans 13 amino acids. Germline V gene data show CDR1 as GTSNPN and CDR2 as SVGIG (reference sequence). The V end was cut by 1 base, the J end by 6 bases, with 12 bases between. The CDR3 DNA follows: TGTGCCTGGAGTGAACTAGGAATAAAGACCCAGTACTTC. Amino acid sequence: CAWSELGIKTQYF.

This chain joins TRBV18 and TRBJ1-2, with D possibly matching TRBD1 (6 bases). The CDR3 covers 15 residues. The V end was cut by 0 bases, the J end by 6 bases, with 14 bases between. Per germline, CDR1 KGHSH and CDR2 LQKENI. CDR3 loop: CASSPPQGGLNGYTF. In DNA form, the CDR3 reads TGTGCCAGCTCACCACCACAGGGAGGGTTAAATGGCTACACCTTC.

This chain uses TRBV13 with TRBJ1-2; D may be TRBD1 (6 bases). V lost 5 bases to trimming and J lost 5 bases, with 6 bases between them. The CDR3 totals 11 residues. CDR1 and CDR2 (germline): PRHDT, FYEKMQ (reference sequence). The CDR3 is CASSQGYGYTF. The CDR3 coding sequence is TGTGCCAGCAGCCAGGGGTATGGCTACACCTTC. The full variable domain, in which reference TRBV13 and TRBJ1-2 provide the parts outside the CDR3, is AAGVIQSPRHLIKEKRETATLKCYPIPRHDTVYWYQQGPGQDPQFLISFYEKMQSDKGSIPDRFSAQQFSDYHSELNMSSLELGDSALYFCASSQGYGYTFGSGTRLTVV.

V and J are TRBV28 and TRBJ2-1, with a weak D call TRBD1 (6 bases). CDR3 size: 14 residues. V was pared by 4 bases and J by 6 bases, with 13 bases between. Germline loops: CDR1 MDHEN, CDR2 SYDVKM. For the CDR3, the DNA is TGTGCCAGCAGTTGGGGGACACTACGCAATGAGCAGTTCTTC. It translates to CASSWGTLRNEQFF.

This chain uses TRBV3-1 (or the pseudogene TRBV3-2) with TRBJ2-7; D is possibly TRBD1 (6 bases). The germline V gene has CDR1 LGHDT and CDR2 YNNKEL (reference sequence). Trimming removed 4 bases from V and 5 bases from J, with 15 bases in between. The CDR3 has 14 amino acids. The DNA of the CDR3 is TGTGCCAGCAGCCCCAGAAACAGGGACCACGAGCAGTACTTC. Residues: CASSPRNRDHEQYF.

About this clone: Other DNA sequences in this specimen translate into the identical CDR3. Here the CDR3 DNA reads TGTGCCAGCTCACCACCTAGCGGGAGCTACGAGCAGTACTTC. Translated, it gives CASSPPSGSYEQYF. The V gene is TRBV18, the J gene TRBJ2-7; 9 nucleotides match TRBD2. Germline values: CDR1 KGHSH, CDR2 LQKENI. The CDR3 has 14 residues. V lost 0 bases to trimming and J lost 3 bases; unmatched junction nucleotides: 0.

The chain couples TRBV7-3 to TRBJ2-7; TRBD2 matches 12 bases. Germline-derived CDR1 and CDR2 are SGHTA and FQGTGA. The J segment lost 6 bases and the V segment lost 5 bases, leaving 5 bases of the junction unmatched. This CDR3 has 14 residues. CDR3 DNA: TGTGCCAGCAGCCCGACTAGCGGGAGTGGCGAGCAGTACTTC. It translates to CASSPTSGSGEQYF.

This rearrangement joins TRBV20-1 to TRBJ2-3; 7 nucleotides agree with TRBD1. The CDR3 is made up of 14 amino acids. Per germline, CDR1 DFQATT and CDR2 SNEGSKA (reference sequence). V lost 3 bases, J lost 4 bases, and 7 bases stayed unmatched. CDR3 protein: CSASWRQGADTQYF. DNA for the CDR3: TGCAGTGCTAGTTGGAGACAGGGCGCAGATACGCAGTATTTT.

The chain links TRBV5-4 to TRBJ2-5; D is perhaps TRBD1 (5 bases). From germline, CDR1 is SGHNT and CDR2 YYREEE (reference sequence). The ends were cut back, 0 bases at V and 4 bases at J, with 10 bases in the middle. The CDR3 has 14 amino acids. As DNA, the CDR3 is TGTGCCAGCAGCTTGGCAGGGTCGGCAGAGACCCAGTACTTC. It codes for CASSLAGSAETQYF.

V usage is TRBV10-3 and J usage is TRBJ1-1, with D maybe TRBD1 (6 bases). V lost 4 bases and J 2 bases, leaving 11 bases between the germline ends. The CDR3 sequence is 14 residues long. Germline values: CDR1 ENHRY, CDR2 SYGVKD. The CDR3 DNA sequence: TGTGCCATCAGTGTACAGGACAGAAACACTGAAGCTTTCTTT. Amino acid sequence: CAISVQDRNTEAFF.

This clone turned up a few times. V and J are TRBV7-2 and TRBJ2-7; D ambiguous. From germline, CDR1 is SGHTA and CDR2 FQGNSA. The CDR3 loop spans 12 amino acids. Trimming pared 4 bases from V and 5 bases from J, leaving 9 bases between. The CDR3 region is CASSWAGNEQYF. The CDR3 DNA reads TGTGCCAGCAGCTGGGCAGGTAACGAGCAGTACTTC.

The chain is built from TRBV11-1 and TRBJ2-1; 9 bases align to TRBD1. Germline V gene lookup returns CDR1 SGHAT and CDR2 FQDESV (reference sequence). This CDR3 region has 15 residues. J lost 4 bases, V lost 3 bases, and 4 bases had no gene match. The DNA for the CDR3 is TGTGCCAGCAGCTTGGACAGGGGTGGTTACAATGAGCAGTTCTTC. Translation: CASSLDRGGYNEQFF. The full variable domain, completed using reference TRBV11-1 and TRBJ2-1, is EAEVAQSPRYKITEKSQAVAFWCDPISGHATLYWYRQILGQGPELLVQFQDESVVDDSQLPKDRFSAERLKGVDSTLKIQPAELGDSAMYLCASSLDRGGYNEQFFGPGTRLTVL.

The V and J genes are TRBV4-1 and TRBJ2-2; no reliable D call. This CDR3 region has 16 residues. Per the germline V gene, CDR1 is MGHRA and CDR2 is YSYEKL. V was pared by 0 bases and J by 4 bases, with 12 bases between. In DNA, the CDR3 is TGCGCCAGCAGCCAAGATATCGAGGTTTTCACCGGGGAGCTGTTTTTT. Translated, it gives CASSQDIEVFTGELFF.

The CDR3 reads CAWSVQHRGTGELFF. The DNA for the CDR3 is TGTGCCTGGAGTGTACAGCACAGGGGAACCGGGGAGCTGTTTTTT. The chain couples TRBV30 to TRBJ2-2, with 7 bases matching TRBD1. The CDR3 totals 15 residues. Germline CDR1 is GTSNPN and CDR2 is SVGIG (reference sequence). Unmatched junction bases numbered 6, after V lost 0 bases and J lost 5 bases. The full variable domain, in which reference TRBV30 and TRBJ2-2 provide the parts outside the CDR3, is SQTIHQWPATLVQPVGSPLSLECTVEGTSNPNLYWYRQAAGRGLQLLFYSVGIGQISSEVPQNLSASRPQDRQFILSSKKLLLSDSGFYLCAWSVQHRGTGELFFGEGSRLTVL.

J is TRBJ2-3 and V is TRBV7-9; 11 bases match TRBD2. Per the germline V gene, CDR1 is SEHNR and CDR2 is FQNEAQ (reference sequence). The CDR3 spans 15 residues. V shed 3 bases and J 3 bases; nucleotides not matched to a gene: 2. The DNA of the CDR3 is TGTGCCAGCAGCTTGACTAGCGGGAAAACAGATACGCAGTATTTT. Its protein is CASSLTSGKTDTQYF.

The chain combines TRBV19 with TRBJ1-2, with 7 positions matching TRBD1. In germline, CDR1 is LNHDA, CDR2 SQIVND (reference sequence). The CDR3 has 14 amino acids. V was clipped by 5 bases and J by 1 base; unmatched bases: 4. CDR3 sequence (DNA): TGTGCCAGTAGTGGAGGGACAGATAACTATGGCTACACCTTC. Translating gives CASSGGTDNYGYTF.

The chain joins TRBV11-3 to TRBJ1-1, with D maybe TRBD1 (6 bases). CDR3 length equals 16 residues. The V gene's germline CDR1 is SGHNT and CDR2 YENEEA. Trimming cost V 5 bases and J 0 bases, with 16 bases left between them. CDR3 protein: CASSPGQRHMNTEAFF. In DNA, the CDR3 is TGTGCCAGCAGCCCCGGACAGCGACACATGAACACTGAAGCTTTCTTT.

This chain links TRBV7-8 with TRBJ2-1; 12 bases are a match to TRBD2. The CDR3 has 15 residues. Germline V lookup: CDR1 SGHVS, CDR2 FQNEAQ. V shed 5 bases and J 6 bases; nucleotides not matched to a gene: 5. The CDR3 loop reads CASSRTSGRTNEQFF. The CDR3 bases are TGTGCCAGCAGCCGTACTAGCGGGAGGACCAATGAGCAGTTCTTC.

The CDR3 sequence is CATSENGQAQVYTF. CDR3 DNA sequence: TGTGCCACCAGTGAGAATGGACAGGCTCAAGTCTACACCTTC. V and J are TRBV24-1 and TRBJ1-2; 7 bases line up with TRBD1. Trimming took 4 bases from V and 10 from J; bases not matched to a gene: 11. CDR3 length: 14 amino acids. The V gene's germline CDR1 is KGHDR and CDR2 SFDVKD.

The chain has TRBV28 and TRBJ1-4; TRBD1 agrees at 7 bases. V lost 5 bases and J lost 8; bases outside the gene matches: 8. Looked up from germline, CDR1 is MDHEN and CDR2 is SYDVKM. The CDR3 has 14 amino acids. CDR3 sequence: CASSTRGRMEKLFF. The CDR3 coding sequence is TGTGCCAGCAGTACCAGGGGGAGGATGGAAAAACTGTTTTTT.

This clone was picked up one time. V gene TRBV4-2 combines with J gene TRBJ1-5; no clear D. The CDR3 extends over 15 amino acids. V lost 1 base to trimming and J lost 6 bases, with 13 bases between them. In germline, CDR1 is LGHNA, CDR2 YNFKEQ. The CDR3 protein is CASSQVQSKSQPQHF. The CDR3 nucleotides are TGTGCCAGCAGCCAAGTACAGAGTAAGTCTCAGCCCCAGCATTTT.

This chain joins TRBV11-2 and TRBJ2-7, with D possibly TRBD1 on 6 matching bases. V lost 5 bases, J lost 7 bases, and 15 bases lay in between. Germline V gene data show CDR1 as SGHAT and CDR2 as FQNNGV. The length of the CDR3 is 13 residues. The CDR3 reads CASSPGATGEQYF. CDR3 DNA sequence: TGTGCCAGCAGCCCAGGGGCCACGGGGGAGCAGTACTTC.

This chain joins TRBV6-6 and TRBJ1-2; unclear D gene. Germline V gene data show CDR1 as MNHNY and CDR2 as SVGAGI (reference sequence). With 5 bases removed from V and 4 bases from J, the gap between germline ends came to 11 bases. The CDR3 length is 13 residues. The CDR3 DNA sequence: TGTGCCAGCAGTGAGGGCCTCGGCTATGGCTACACCTTC. This gives the protein CASSEGLGYGYTF.

The chain has TRBV7-2 and TRBJ1-1; a weak D match, TRBD1 (6 bases). V was pared by 3 bases and J by 7 bases, with 9 bases between. In germline, CDR1 is SGHTA, CDR2 FQGNSA. There are 12 residues in the CDR3. The chain's CDR3 is CASSFRDIEAFF. CDR3 sequence (DNA): TGTGCCAGCAGCTTCCGGGACATTGAAGCTTTCTTT.

J is TRBJ2-4 and V is TRBV20-1; possible D gene TRBD2, 6 bases. Between the trimmed V and J ends, which lost 3 bases and 0 bases, there was a span of 12 bases. Germline values: CDR1 DFQATT, CDR2 SNEGSKA (reference sequence). The CDR3 is made up of 15 amino acids. The CDR3: CSASTSTLAKNIQYF. The CDR3 coding sequence is TGCAGTGCTAGTACTAGCACCCTAGCCAAAAACATTCAGTACTTC.

The rearrangement links TRBV2 to TRBJ2-1; TRBD1 matches 7 bases. This CDR3 comprises 15 residues. Germline loops: CDR1 SNHLY, CDR2 FYNNEI. The ends lost 7 bases at V and 4 bases at J; junction bases unmatched: 10. The CDR3 protein is CASKTDRARYNEQFF. CDR3 nucleotides: TGTGCCAGCAAAACCGACAGGGCCCGTTACAATGAGCAGTTCTTC.

About this clone: One end of the junction varies from germline; a read error may be responsible. The chain recombines TRBV11-2 with TRBJ1-1; possibly TRBD1 for D (6 bases). This CDR3 comprises 11 residues. CDR1 is SGHAT, CDR2 FQNNGV, per germline. CDR3 amino acids: CASSLGGTTGF. In nucleotides, the CDR3 is TGTGCCAGCAGCTTAGGTGGGACGACAGGCTTC.

The rearrangement links TRBV27 to TRBJ2-7; TRBD2 aligns across 11 bases. In germline, CDR1 is MNHEY, CDR2 SMNVEV (reference sequence). CDR3 length equals 19 residues. The V gene end was trimmed by 2 bases and the J gene end by 2 bases; junction bases not matched to a gene: 14. The CDR3 nucleotides read TGTGCCAGCAGTTTAAGGCTCTTAGCGGGAGGGCCTCACCCCTACGAGCAGTACTTC. As protein: CASSLRLLAGGPHPYEQYF.